Following are 28 T cell receptor beta chains from one sample sequenced in a study of CD8+CD57+ T cells in acquired aplastic anemia. Template material for TCR beta VDJ and CDR3 profiling consisted of genomic DNA. TCRdb analysed the reads with MiXCR anew, one entry per CDR3 protein. The sample includes over 150,000 distinct CDR3 sequences, 47% of them seen just once. In patients chosen for sequencing, flow cytometry had shown CD8+CD57+ cell expansion. Sequenced material: sorted CD4+, CD8+, or CD8+CD57+ T cells (not recorded which) from PBMCs. All receptors derive from a human donor with aplastic anemia.

Ten or more counts support this clonotype. The J gene is TRBJ1-5, the V gene TRBV24-1; D possibly corresponds to TRBD1 (6 bases). The CDR3 is 14 residues long. V lost 11 bases, J lost 6 bases, and 19 bases lay in between. The germline gives CDR1 KGHDR, CDR2 SFDVKD. CDR3 region: CASHSGVGGQPQHF. The CDR3 region has the DNA TGTGCCAGCCACTCCGGAGTAGGGGGTCAGCCCCAGCATTTT.

This clonotype appeared once. The chain combines TRBV2 with TRBJ2-1; 14 bases line up with TRBD2. The CDR3 covers 15 residues. V lost 5 bases, J lost 9 bases, and 6 bases stayed unmatched. Germline lookup yields CDR1 SNHLY and CDR2 FYNNEI. The CDR3 region has the DNA TGTGCCAGCAGTACCAGACTAGCGGGAGGGGGTGAGCAGTTCTTC. Residues: CASSTRLAGGGEQFF.

This clonotype was picked up one time. It may be a read error: a sequence one base away is much more abundant. This chain links TRBV6-5 with TRBJ1-1; 10 positions match TRBD1. From germline, CDR1 is MNHEY and CDR2 SVGAGI. The CDR3 loop spans 15 amino acids. After removal of 5 bases from V and 3 bases from J, the junction contained 6 bases not matched to a gene. CDR3 DNA sequence: TGTGCCAGCAGTCACCGACAGGGGGCGGACACTGAAGCTTTCTTT. It specifies CASSHRQGADTEAFF.

The chain couples TRBV29-1 to TRBJ2-3, with 7 bases fitting TRBD2. V lost 6 bases and J lost 4; bases outside the gene matches: 13. The V gene's germline CDR1 is SQVTM and CDR2 ANQGSEA. The CDR3 is 15 residues long. The DNA for the CDR3 is TGCAGCGTCACTCTTCTAATACGGGGGGCAGATACGCAGTATTTT. The encoded protein is CSVTLLIRGADTQYF.

This clonotype was seen many times. The chain carries TRBV12-3 or TRBV12-4 and TRBJ2-3; D is ambiguous. The V end lost 4 bases, the J end lost 4 bases, and 18 bases lay between the germline ends. The CDR3 contains 16 residues. The DNA for the CDR3 is TGTGCCAGCAGTTCCCCCGGCCAGCTAGGAGCAGATACGCAGTATTTT. Protein: CASSSPGQLGADTQYF.

This clonotype was detected once. Just one base apart from a much larger clone, this may be a read error. The V gene is TRBV5-1, the J gene TRBJ1-5; D is unresolved. The CDR3 contains 16 residues. Germline CDR1 reads SGHRS; CDR2 reads YFSETQ. CDR3 amino acids: CASSLGNSSSNQPQHF. Here the CDR3 DNA reads TGCGCCAGCAGTTTGGGTAACAGTAGTAGCAATCAGCCCCAGCATTTT.

The gene calls are TRBV20-1 and TRBJ1-2, with D unclear. This CDR3 contains 10 residues. Deletions cut 6 bases from V and 9 bases from J, with 11 bases between. Germline V CDR1 and CDR2: DFQATT, SNEGSKA (reference sequence). The CDR3 DNA reads as TGCAGTGCAAGCGACCGACGCTACACCTTC. This encodes CSASDRRYTF.

This clonotype has a handful of counts. The rearrangement uses TRBV2 and TRBJ2-3, with D unresolved. Germline V lookup: CDR1 SNHLY, CDR2 FYNNEI. This CDR3 has 16 amino acids. Deletions cut 3 bases from V and 1 base from J, with 14 bases between. As DNA, the CDR3 is TGTGCCAGCAGTGATGAGGTTTATACCGGCACAGATACGCAGTATTTT. This translates into CASSDEVYTGTDTQYF.

This clonotype was counted many times. J is TRBJ2-3 and V is TRBV7-2; 9 bases agree with TRBD2. J was trimmed by 4 bases and V by 1 base; bases with no gene match: 3. CDR1 SGHTA and CDR2 FQGNSA come from the germline V gene. CDR3 length: 15 amino acids. CDR3 in amino acids: CASSLGGLAPDTQYF. In DNA, the CDR3 is TGTGCCAGCAGCTTAGGGGGACTAGCCCCAGATACGCAGTATTTT. The full variable domain, in which reference TRBV7-2 and TRBJ2-3 provide the parts outside the CDR3, is GAGVSQSPSNKVTEKGKDVELRCDPISGHTALYWYRQSLGQGLEFLIYFQGNSAPDKSGLPSDRFSAERTGGSVSTLTIQRTQQEDSAVYLCASSLGGLAPDTQYFGPGTRLTVL.

The chain links TRBV20-1 to TRBJ1-2; weak D call: TRBD1 (5 bases). The V end was cut by 0 bases, the J end by 8 bases, with 13 bases between. The CDR3 totals 13 residues. Germline lookup yields CDR1 DFQATT and CDR2 SNEGSKA (reference sequence). CDR3 loop: CSARDPGSLGYTF. The CDR3 DNA reads TGCAGTGCTAGAGATCCAGGGAGCCTAGGCTACACCTTC.

In its sample, this clonotype was seen once. One junction end disagrees with the germline gene, perhaps due to a read error. CDR3 sequence (DNA): TGCAGCGCTAGGATCAGGGGTCGAGGCACTGATGCTTTCTTT. Translation: CSARIRGRGTDAFF. The gene calls are TRBV20-1 and TRBJ1-1, with D perhaps TRBD1 (6 bases). The CDR3 totals 14 residues. CDR1 and CDR2 from the germline V gene are DFQATT and SNEGSKA (reference sequence).

This clonotype was seen repeatedly, ten times or more. The CDR3 DNA reads as TGTGCCAGCAGCTTAGTATCTAATGAAAAACTGTTTTTT. It encodes CASSLVSNEKLFF. The gene calls are TRBV7-8 and TRBJ1-4; the D is unclear. This CDR3 contains 13 residues. V was pared by 1 base and J by 3 bases, with 3 bases between. Germline V CDR1 and CDR2: SGHVS, FQNEAQ.

This clonotype was seen repeatedly, ten times or more. This chain uses TRBV4-2 with TRBJ2-1; 12 nucleotides align to TRBD2. The V gene end was trimmed by 6 bases and the J gene end by 2 bases; junction bases not matched to a gene: 5. Per germline, CDR1 LGHNA and CDR2 YNFKEQ. CDR3 length equals 16 residues. CDR3 nucleotide sequence: TGTGCCAGCAGTCCGACTAGCGGGAGTCCCTACAATGAGCAGTTCTTC. It specifies CASSPTSGSPYNEQFF.

Turning to this clonotype: A read error may explain this, as a much larger clone is one base away. The chain uses TRBV6-2 or TRBV6-3 and TRBJ2-2; D may match TRBD1 or TRBD2 (6 bases each). This CDR3 is 13 amino acids long. Per germline, CDR1 MNHEY and CDR2 SVGEGT. The CDR3 is CASRSGATGELVF. For the CDR3, the DNA is TGTGCCAGCAGGTCGGGGGCTACCGGGGAGCTGGTTTTT.

In its sample, this clonotype was seen many times. The rearrangement joins TRBV12-3 or TRBV12-4 to TRBJ1-5; D unclear. V lost 2 bases, J lost 7 bases, and 9 bases lay in between. This CDR3 spans 13 amino acids. The CDR3 protein is CASSLSGGQPQHF. CDR3 nucleotide sequence: TGTGCCAGCAGTTTATCGGGTGGGCAGCCCCAGCATTTT.

Only a few counts were recorded for this clonotype. The chain is built from TRBV24-1 and TRBJ2-1, with 16 nucleotides matching TRBD2. With 10 bases clipped from V and 7 bases from J, the junction kept 3 bases outside the gene matches. CDR3 length: 14 residues. The germline CDR1 and CDR2 sequences are KGHDR and SFDVKD. CDR3 sequence: CATSGLAGGNEQFF. In DNA form, the CDR3 reads TGTGCCACTTCGGGACTAGCGGGAGGGAATGAGCAGTTCTTC.

The chain carries TRBV9 and TRBJ2-5, with D tentatively TRBD1 or TRBD2 (6 bases each). The CDR3 extends over 16 amino acids. Looked up from germline, CDR1 is SGDLS and CDR2 is YYNGEE. Trimming took 4 bases from V and 3 from J, leaving 19 bases between them. The CDR3 is CASSPQMGGGKETQYF. In nucleotides, the CDR3 is TGTGCCAGCAGCCCCCAGATGGGGGGCGGGAAAGAGACCCAGTACTTC.

This clonotype was recorded many times. The chain employs TRBV3-1 and TRBJ1-5, with 7 bases that match TRBD1. V was pared by 4 bases and J by 3 bases, with 3 bases of the junction left unmatched. There are 14 residues in the CDR3. In germline, CDR1 is LGHDT, CDR2 YNNKEL (reference sequence). This CDR3 reads CASSLTGPNQPQHF. DNA for the CDR3: TGTGCCAGCAGCCTGACAGGGCCCAATCAGCCCCAGCATTTT.

This chain joins TRBV19 and TRBJ1-5; D may be TRBD1 (5 bases). CDR1 is LNHDA, CDR2 SQIVND, per germline (reference sequence). The CDR3 is 13 amino acids. V dropped 4 bases and J dropped 2 bases, with 6 bases sitting between them. CDR3 protein: CASSTQGNQPQHF. Here the CDR3 DNA reads TGTGCCAGTAGTACACAGGGCAATCAGCCCCAGCATTTT.

V and J are TRBV5-6 and TRBJ1-1; tentatively, D is TRBD1 (6 bases). The germline gives CDR1 SGHDT, CDR2 YYEEEE. V shed 5 bases and J shed 5 bases, with 16 bases lying between them. The CDR3 spans 14 residues. CDR3 protein: CASSPAGAGTEAFF. The CDR3 DNA follows: TGTGCCAGCAGTCCCGCAGGGGCAGGTACTGAAGCTTTCTTT.

The rearrangement joins TRBV19 to TRBJ1-5; TRBD1 might be the D (5 bases). This CDR3 has 14 residues. The V end was cut by 6 bases, the J end by 6 bases, with 15 bases between. Germline-derived CDR1 and CDR2 are LNHDA and SQIVND (reference sequence). Here the CDR3 reads CASRPLGVAQPQHF. The CDR3 coding sequence is TGTGCCAGTAGGCCCCTGGGGGTTGCTCAGCCCCAGCATTTT.

This clonotype was picked up a small number of times. V is TRBV2 and J is TRBJ2-5; perhaps TRBD2 as D (6 bases). This CDR3 contains 13 residues. Germline V gives CDR1 SNHLY, CDR2 FYNNEI. The V end was cut by 6 bases, the J end by 5 bases, with 13 bases between. Here the CDR3 DNA reads TGTGCCAGCAGCCTAGCGAACAATGAGACCCAGTACTTC. It codes for CASSLANNETQYF.

As to this clonotype: A junction boundary mismatches the germline segment, possibly from a read error. The chain carries TRBV19 and TRBJ1-1; a possible D gene is TRBD1 (6 bases). CDR1 is LNHDA and CDR2 is SQIVND in the germline V gene (reference sequence). The CDR3 spans 14 residues. The CDR3 is CASRSEPGHTEAFF. The CDR3 DNA sequence: TGTGCCAGTAGATCGGAGCCGGGACACACAGAAGCTTTCTTT. The full variable domain, its missing parts supplied by reference TRBV19 and TRBJ1-1, is DGGITQSPKYLFRKEGQNVTLSCEQNLNHDAMYWYRQDPGQGLRLIYYSQIVNDFQKGDIAEGYSVSREKKESFPLTVTSAQKNPTAFYLCASRSEPGHTEAFFGQGTRLTVV.

A remark on this clonotype: The junction does not match germline at one end; this may be a read error. The gene calls are TRBV15 and TRBJ2-5; unclear D gene. Germline assignment: CDR1 LNHNV and CDR2 YYDKDF (reference sequence). The CDR3 runs 15 residues. CDR3 in amino acids: CATNSDSPGQETQYF. The CDR3, as DNA: TGTGCCACCAACAGTGACTCCCCAGGCCAAGAGACCCAGTATTTC.

This clonotype turned up a few times. V gene TRBV2 combines with J gene TRBJ2-7, with 8 bases aligning to TRBD1. The CDR3 spans 14 residues. V dropped 5 bases and J dropped 6; count of bases not matched to a gene: 9. Germline CDR1 SNHLY, CDR2 FYNNEI. CDR3 amino acids: CASSRIGQGGEQYF. CDR3 nucleotides: TGTGCCAGCAGTCGAATCGGACAGGGCGGCGAGCAGTACTTC.

This clonotype was detected a few times. The chain is built from TRBV5-1 and TRBJ2-6; a possible D gene is TRBD2 (5 bases). CDR1 SGHRS and CDR2 YFSETQ come from the germline V gene. The V gene lost 0 bases and the J gene lost 0 bases, with 7 bases spanning the gap. The CDR3 totals 16 residues. CDR3 amino acids: CASSLVGSSGANVLTF. CDR3 nucleotides: TGCGCCAGCAGCTTGGTGGGGAGCTCTGGGGCCAACGTCCTGACTTTC.

This clonotype was seen a few times. The genes are TRBV5-6 and TRBJ2-3; 8 bases match TRBD2. From germline, CDR1 is SGHDT and CDR2 YYEEEE. This CDR3 has 14 residues. The junction had 6 bases not matched to a gene; V was cut back by 4 bases and J by 5 bases. In nucleotides, the CDR3 is TGTGCCAGCAGCCGAGCGGGAGTTGTAGATACGCAGTATTTT. Residues: CASSRAGVVDTQYF.

The chain recombines TRBV20-1 with TRBJ2-7; D is perhaps TRBD1 (5 bases). This CDR3 spans 14 amino acids. Germline loops: CDR1 DFQATT, CDR2 SNEGSKA (reference sequence). Trimming stripped 3 bases from V and 3 bases from J, with 15 bases between. This chain's CDR3 is CSASSGYPYYEQYF. The CDR3, as DNA: TGCAGTGCTAGTTCAGGGTACCCATACTACGAGCAGTACTTC.